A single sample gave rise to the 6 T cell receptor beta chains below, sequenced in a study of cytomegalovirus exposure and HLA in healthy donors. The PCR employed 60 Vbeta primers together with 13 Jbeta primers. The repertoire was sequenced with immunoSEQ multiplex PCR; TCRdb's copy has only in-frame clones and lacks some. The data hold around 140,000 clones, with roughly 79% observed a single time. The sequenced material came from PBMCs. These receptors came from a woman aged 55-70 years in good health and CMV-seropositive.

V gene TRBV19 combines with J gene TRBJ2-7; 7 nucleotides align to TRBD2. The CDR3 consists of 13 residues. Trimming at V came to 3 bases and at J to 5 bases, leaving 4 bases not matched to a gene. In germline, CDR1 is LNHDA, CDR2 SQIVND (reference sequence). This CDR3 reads CASSMGRGDEQYF. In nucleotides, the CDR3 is TGTGCCAGTAGTATGGGACGGGGGGACGAGCAGTACTTC.

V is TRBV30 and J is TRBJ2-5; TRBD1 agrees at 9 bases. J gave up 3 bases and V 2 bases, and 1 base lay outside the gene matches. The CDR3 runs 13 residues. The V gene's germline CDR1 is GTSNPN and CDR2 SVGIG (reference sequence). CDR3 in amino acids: CAWSRTGEETQYF. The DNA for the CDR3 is TGTGCCTGGAGTCGGACAGGGGAAGAGACCCAGTACTTC.

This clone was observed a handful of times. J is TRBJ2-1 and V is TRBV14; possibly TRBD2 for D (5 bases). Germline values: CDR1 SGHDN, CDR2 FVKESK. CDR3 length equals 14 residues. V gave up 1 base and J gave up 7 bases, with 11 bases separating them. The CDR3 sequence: CASSQVEGWNEQFF. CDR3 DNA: TGTGCCAGCAGCCAAGTTGAGGGTTGGAATGAGCAGTTCTTC. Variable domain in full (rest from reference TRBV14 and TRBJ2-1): EAGVTQFPSHSVIEKGQTVTLRCDPISGHDNLYWYRRVMGKEIKFLLHFVKESKQDESGMPNNRFLAERTGGTYSTLKVQPAELEDSGVYFCASSQVEGWNEQFFGPGTRLTVL.

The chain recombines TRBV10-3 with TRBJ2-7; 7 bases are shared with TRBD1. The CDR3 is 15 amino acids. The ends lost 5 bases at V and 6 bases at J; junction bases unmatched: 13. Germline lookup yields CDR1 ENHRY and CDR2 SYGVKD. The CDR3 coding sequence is TGTGCCATCAGTTCCAGGGACAGTGGCTTGGGCGAGCAGTACTTC. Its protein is CAISSRDSGLGEQYF.

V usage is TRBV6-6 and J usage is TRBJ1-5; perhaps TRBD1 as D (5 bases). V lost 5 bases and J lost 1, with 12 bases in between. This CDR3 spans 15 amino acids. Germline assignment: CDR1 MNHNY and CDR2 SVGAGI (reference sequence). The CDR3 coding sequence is TGTGCCAGCAGTGATACAGGTCCAAGCAATCAGCCCCAGCATTTT. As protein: CASSDTGPSNQPQHF.

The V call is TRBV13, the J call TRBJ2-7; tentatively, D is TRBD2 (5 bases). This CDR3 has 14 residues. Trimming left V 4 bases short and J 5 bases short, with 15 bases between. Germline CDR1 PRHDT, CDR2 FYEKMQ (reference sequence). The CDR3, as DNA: TGTGCCAGCAGCTCCGGCCTCCTCGGGGACGAGCAGTACTTC. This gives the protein CASSSGLLGDEQYF.